This T cell receptor (beta chain) emerged from a study of T cell responses to AZD1222 COVID-19 vaccine. Clones were sequenced by immunoSEQ multiplex PCR, and TCRdb holds only the in-frame ones, with some missing. Of 150,000 or so clones listed, 90% were seen once; the top ten hold 15% to 20%. This sample comprised peripheral blood, obtained on day 0 of AZD1222 vaccination. The receptor was derived from an adult in good health.

The CDR3 nucleotides are TGTGCCAGCAGCTTTGCCGGGGGGAACACTGAAGCTTTCTTT. Protein: CASSFAGGNTEAFF. The rearrangement uses TRBV5-5 and TRBJ1-1, with D possibly TRBD1 on 5 matching bases. V was shortened by 2 bases and J by 1 base, with 9 bases between the two germline ends. Germline V lookup: CDR1 SGHKS, CDR2 YYEKEE (reference sequence). This CDR3 region has 14 residues.